This T cell receptor beta chain is drawn from a study of blood T cell repertoires in COVID-19. CDR3 length: 15 amino acids. Germline values: CDR1 MDHEN, CDR2 SYDVKM. With 2 bases removed from V and 2 bases from J, the gap between germline ends came to 13 bases. Methods used by the authors: How many nucleated cells were present was estimated from reference gene primer amplification. Assay used: immunoSEQ multiplex PCR; TCRdb lists only in-frame clones, some missing. V and J calls and clone size are copied from that table; D and trimming were computed from the DNA. This sample yields about 68,000 clones, of which about 86% are seen a single time; 1.4% belongs to the top ten.

Sequenced sample: peripheral blood. This receptor was obtained from an older woman with acute or convalescent COVID-19. This rearrangement joins TRBV28 to TRBJ2-7, with a possible D match to TRBD1 (6 bases). The CDR3 nucleotides are TGTGCCAGCAGTTTAAATGGGGGCTTAACCTACGAGCAGTACTTC. Amino acid sequence: CASSLNGGLTYEQYF. Full variable domain (outside the CDR3, taken from reference TRBV28 and TRBJ2-7): DVKVTQSSRYLVKRTGEKVFLECVQDMDHENMFWYRQDPGLGLRLIYFSYDVKMKEKGDIPEGYSVSREKKERFSLILESASTNQTSMYLCASSLNGGLTYEQYFGPGTRLTVT.